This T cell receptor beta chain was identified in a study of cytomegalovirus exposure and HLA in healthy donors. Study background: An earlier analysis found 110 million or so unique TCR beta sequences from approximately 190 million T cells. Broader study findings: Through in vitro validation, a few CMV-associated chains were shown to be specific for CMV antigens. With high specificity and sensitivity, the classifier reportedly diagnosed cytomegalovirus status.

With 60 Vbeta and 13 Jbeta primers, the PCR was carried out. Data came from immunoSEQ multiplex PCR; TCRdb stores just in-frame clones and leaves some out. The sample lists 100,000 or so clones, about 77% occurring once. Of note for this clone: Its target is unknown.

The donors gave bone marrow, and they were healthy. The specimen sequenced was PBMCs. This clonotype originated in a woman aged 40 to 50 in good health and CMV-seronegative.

The CDR3 nucleotides are TGTGCCAGCAGCTTGGCGGGGAACACTGAAGCTTTCTTT. It encodes CASSLAGNTEAFF. The chain employs TRBV5-6 and TRBJ1-1; no definite D call. The germline CDR1 and CDR2 sequences are SGHDT and YYEEEE. This CDR3 comprises 13 residues. With 0 bases removed from V and 1 base from J, the gap between germline ends came to 4 bases.